Reported below is one TCR beta chain. As yet, its antigen is unknown. TCR beta libraries were built with iRepertoire HTBI primers and Arm-PCR of CDR3 regions. TCRdb recomputed calls from the multiplex PCR reads with MiXCR, one row per CDR3 protein. Among about 310,000 distinct CDR3 sequences listed, approximately 20% were seen once. The data originate from a study of regulatory T cells in long-lasting Graves disease. As for time point: persistent/refractory GD, antithyroid drugs over 5 years with positive TRAb. From PBMCs, RNA was extracted and then used to make the TCR library. Per the germline V gene, CDR1 is SGHAT and CDR2 is FQNNGV. With 3 bases removed from V and 7 bases from J, the gap between germline ends came to 10 bases. This CDR3 spans 13 amino acids. Study outcomes and limitations: Accuracy may have suffered from the small sample size. Whereas about a thousand public clonotypes were shared by new patients, persistent patients shared more, at about 2,500.

The specimen was peripheral blood mononuclear cells (PBMCs), collected when the disease was refractory, from a patient treated with antithyroid drugs. The clonotype comes from a female donor with Graves disease. This chain links TRBV11-2 with TRBJ2-1, with D perhaps matching TRBD2 (5 bases). CDR3 sequence (DNA): TGTGCCAGCAGCTTCGAGAGGAGGAATGAGCAGTTCTTC. Residues: CASSFERRNEQFF.